The entry below gives a single T cell receptor beta chain sequence along with its context. From germline, CDR1 is LNHDA and CDR2 SQIVND (reference sequence). Between the trimmed V and J ends, which lost 4 bases and 0 bases, there was a span of 9 bases. The CDR3 is 14 residues long. Profiling relied on immunoSEQ multiplex PCR, and the TCRdb table lists in-frame clones only, not all of them. The sample holds about 130,000 clones, 70% to 90% seen once. This entry belongs to a study of blood T cell repertoires in COVID-19. Material: peripheral blood. The sequence was collected from a woman aged 50 to 60 with acute or convalescent COVID-19. V is TRBV19 and J is TRBJ1-2; D might be TRBD1 (5 bases). DNA for the CDR3: TGTGCCAGTAGTAACAGGATAGCTAACTATGGCTACACCTTC. Translating it yields CASSNRIANYGYTF.